Below, 14 T cell receptor beta chains from the same sample are listed, as sequenced in a study of T cell clusters in autoimmune cytopenias. TRB amplification used 250 ng of peripheral blood genomic DNA. TRB was amplified by touch-down multiplex PCR, primer pools A and B combined. TCRdb reanalyzed the multiplex PCR reads, giving one entry per CDR3 protein sequence and no DNA. This table lists 8,500 to 9,000 distinct CDR3 sequences. Source material: peripheral blood. The receptor source for this set is a human donor with an autoimmune cytopenia or autoimmune hepatitis (not recorded which).

In terms of frequency, this clonotype is medium-sized. The chain carries TRBV19 and TRBJ2-1. There are 14 residues in the CDR3. CDR1 is LNHDA and CDR2 is SQIVND in the germline V gene (reference sequence). CDR3 protein: CASSIFSPNHEQFF. The full variable domain, with the rest looked up from reference TRBV19 and TRBJ2-1, is DGGITQSPKYLFRKEGQNVTLSCEQNLNHDAMYWYRQDPGQGLRLIYYSQIVNDFQKGDIAEGYSVSREKKESFPLTVTSAQKNPTAFYLCASSIFSPNHEQFFGPGTRLTVL.

This chain links TRBV6-6 with TRBJ1-1; checking the TCRdb D call of TRBD1 is not possible without DNA. The CDR3 has 16 amino acids. CDR1 MNHNY and CDR2 SVGAGI come from the germline V gene (reference sequence). The CDR3 loop reads CASSSPGQGLRTEAFF.

This clonotype is identified as medium-sized from frequency. The rearrangement links TRBV19 to TRBJ2-7; TCRdb lists TRBD1, though no DNA is available to test this call. The CDR3 extends over 15 amino acids. The germline V gene has CDR1 LNHDA and CDR2 SQIVND (reference sequence). CDR3 loop: CASSAGTGETYEQYF. The full variable domain, rest sourced from reference TRBV19 and TRBJ2-7, is DGGITQSPKYLFRKEGQNVTLSCEQNLNHDAMYWYRQDPGQGLRLIYYSQIVNDFQKGDIAEGYSVSREKKESFPLTVTSAQKNPTAFYLCASSAGTGETYEQYFGPGTRLTVT.

V usage is TRBV27 and J usage is TRBJ2-1. Per germline, CDR1 MNHEY and CDR2 SMNVEV (reference sequence). The CDR3 length is 15 residues. This chain's CDR3 is CASSWTGASYNEQFF.

This clonotype counts as medium-sized by frequency. The CDR3 loop reads CASSISTVYGYTF. This chain connects TRBV19 to TRBJ1-2. The CDR3 is 13 amino acids. Germline CDR1 and CDR2: LNHDA and SQIVND (reference sequence).

The J gene is TRBJ2-3, the V gene TRBV28; the TCRdb call, TRBD2, lacks DNA for checking. Germline-derived CDR1 and CDR2 are MDHEN and SYDVKM. There are 16 residues in the CDR3. CDR3 amino acids: CASSLLASGSQDTQYF.

V gene TRBV12-3 or TRBV12-4 combines with J gene TRBJ1-2; TCRdb proposes TRBD1, but this gene call is untestable without DNA. The CDR3 length is 12 residues. This CDR3 is CAVHQQGNGYTF.

The rearrangement uses TRBV6-5 and TRBJ1-3. CDR3 length equals 15 residues. From germline, CDR1 is MNHEY and CDR2 SVGAGI. The CDR3: CASSPDVFSGNTIYF.

This clonotype is deemed medium-sized by its frequency. The chain couples TRBV19 to TRBJ2-3; absent DNA, TCRdb's TRBD2 call cannot be checked. The germline CDR1 and CDR2 sequences are LNHDA and SQIVND (reference sequence). The CDR3 loop spans 13 amino acids. The CDR3 loop reads CASGRMATDTQYF.

The chain employs TRBV6-5 and TRBJ2-3. CDR3 length: 14 amino acids. Germline V gene data show CDR1 as MNHEY and CDR2 as SVGAGI. CDR3 sequence: CASIDGASTDTQYF.

By frequency, this clonotype is medium-sized (0.01 to 0.1%). The rearrangement links TRBV6-2 or TRBV6-3 to TRBJ2-7; lacking DNA, the TRBD2 call made by TCRdb goes unchecked. The CDR3 sequence is 15 residues long. Germline CDR1 MNHEY, CDR2 SVGEGT. This CDR3 is CASSYGGSGKGEQYF.

Judged by frequency, this clonotype is medium-sized. The V gene is TRBV30, the J gene TRBJ2-6; TCRdb lists TRBD2, though no DNA is available to test this call. CDR1 and CDR2 from the germline V gene are GTSNPN and SVGIG (reference sequence). CDR3 length equals 15 residues. This CDR3 is CAWRGRLEGANVLTF.

This clonotype is identified as medium-sized (0.01 to 0.1%) from frequency. The chain combines TRBV12-3 or TRBV12-4 with TRBJ1-5. CDR3 size: 13 residues. CDR3 amino acids: CASTPSSNQPQHF.

This clonotype shows up as medium-sized by frequency. The rearrangement uses TRBV6-4 and TRBJ2-1. This CDR3 is built from 14 residues. Germline CDR1 is MRHNA and CDR2 is SNTAGT. The CDR3 sequence: CASSDSSVRGEQFF.